This T cell receptor beta chain was sequenced during a study of control samples from healthy donors and cancer patients. Data came from immunoSEQ multiplex PCR; TCRdb stores just in-frame clones and leaves some out. The sample carries 90,000 to 130,000 clones, about 80% recorded once. On this clone itself: The junction does not match germline at one end; this may be a read error.

There are 17 residues in the CDR3. The germline V gene has CDR1 MNHEY and CDR2 SVGEGT. Sequenced material: blood. This TCR came from a man between 18 and 35 years old in good health. V gene TRBV6-2 or TRBV6-3 combines with J gene TRBJ1-5, with D possibly matching TRBD1 (5 bases). CDR3 nucleotides: TGTGTCAGCAGTTTGGGAGTAATAGGGGCGAGCAATCAGCCCCAGCATTTT. Protein: CVSSLGVIGASNQPQHF.